This TCR beta chain was documented in a study of blood T cells in healthy people across ages. General study findings and limits: With naive T cell percentage, TCR beta diversity showed a strong correlation.

This CDR3 spans 17 amino acids. Trimming shortened V by 2 bases and J by 2 bases, and 16 bases separated the two germline ends. Per the germline V gene, CDR1 is SGHTA and CDR2 is FQGTGA. Together with a sample-barcoded 5' primer, a J-beta primer mix was included in a second PCR lasting roughly 7 to 11 cycles. A single record per CDR3 protein comes from TCRdb applying MiXCR to the 5' RACE reads. In the table there are about 840,000 distinct CDR3 sequences, under 35% of which are singletons. This clonotype has just a few counts. Its specificity is not known. These data are also associated with another study on T cells of mothers and their children.

The receptor's source is a woman aged 40 to 50 in good health. The chain is built from TRBV7-3 and TRBJ2-1; a possible D gene is TRBD2 (7 bases). Sequences were obtained from blood. The CDR3 DNA reads TGTGCCAGCAGCTTAGTAGGGGGGGAGGTACCCTACAATGAGCAGTTCTTC. Translating it yields CASSLVGGEVPYNEQFF.